The 2 T cell receptor beta chains below come from one sample, sequenced in a study of blood T cell repertoires in COVID-19. Assay used: immunoSEQ multiplex PCR; TCRdb lists only in-frame clones, some missing. The table lists about 170,000 clones, about 83% of them singletons. The sample taken for sequencing was peripheral blood. The receptors shown here come from a man in his forties or fifties who had recovered from COVID-19.

The sample holds a few counts of this clone. This same CDR3 is encoded by further DNA sequences in the sample. The chain combines TRBV2 with TRBJ2-3; the D gene is possibly TRBD2 (6 bases). V was shortened by 9 bases and J by 5 bases, with 12 bases between the two germline ends. Germline assignment: CDR1 SNHLY and CDR2 FYNNEI. The CDR3 is made up of 12 amino acids. Here the CDR3 DNA reads TGTGCCAGAGAAACCGGGGGAGATACGCAGTATTTT. Amino acids: CARETGGDTQYF.

The rearrangement joins TRBV30 to TRBJ1-5, with D tentatively TRBD1 (6 bases). CDR1 and CDR2 from the germline V gene are GTSNPN and SVGIG (reference sequence). The V end lost 2 bases, the J end lost 5 bases, and 10 bases lay between the germline ends. The CDR3 totals 13 residues. The CDR3 DNA reads TGTGCCTGGAGTCAGGGGAACTATCAGCCCCAGCATTTT. It codes for CAWSQGNYQPQHF.